The rows below give T cell receptor beta chains drawn from one sample of a study of T cells in Graves' hyperthyroidism and ophthalmopathy. Using its own MiXCR run on the multiplex PCR reads, TCRdb lists one record per CDR3 protein. In the table there are around 360,000 distinct CDR3 sequences, 12% to 15% of which are singletons. Sequences were obtained from blood. The receptors were gathered from a woman aged 55-69 years with Graves' ophthalmopathy. CDR3s include the opening cysteine and the closing phenylalanine or tryptophan. A D gene is named only where the DNA matches it firmly.

>TRBD1|TRBV7-3|TRBJ1-6
CASSGTANSPLHF
>TRBD2|TRBV19|TRBJ2-1
CASSPGLGANEQFF
>TRBD1|TRBV9|TRBJ1-5
CASSLGDRGHQPQHF
>TRBD2|TRBV9|TRBJ2-2
CASSVGGSNTGELFF
>NA|TRBV28|TRBJ2-7
CASSLWDKSSYEQYF
>TRBD1|TRBV19|TRBJ1-5
CASSIVVVQGAGQPQHF
>TRBD1|TRBV20-1|TRBJ2-4
CSARPPGQGEENIQYF
>TRBD1|TRBV28|TRBJ2-7
CASSSSGQGVFYEQYF
>NA|TRBV19|TRBJ1-5
CASSIGTQRGLYSNQPQHF
>NA|TRBV24-1|TRBJ1-5
CATSDPRGDQPQHF
>NA|TRBV5-6|NA
CASSEITGSETQFF